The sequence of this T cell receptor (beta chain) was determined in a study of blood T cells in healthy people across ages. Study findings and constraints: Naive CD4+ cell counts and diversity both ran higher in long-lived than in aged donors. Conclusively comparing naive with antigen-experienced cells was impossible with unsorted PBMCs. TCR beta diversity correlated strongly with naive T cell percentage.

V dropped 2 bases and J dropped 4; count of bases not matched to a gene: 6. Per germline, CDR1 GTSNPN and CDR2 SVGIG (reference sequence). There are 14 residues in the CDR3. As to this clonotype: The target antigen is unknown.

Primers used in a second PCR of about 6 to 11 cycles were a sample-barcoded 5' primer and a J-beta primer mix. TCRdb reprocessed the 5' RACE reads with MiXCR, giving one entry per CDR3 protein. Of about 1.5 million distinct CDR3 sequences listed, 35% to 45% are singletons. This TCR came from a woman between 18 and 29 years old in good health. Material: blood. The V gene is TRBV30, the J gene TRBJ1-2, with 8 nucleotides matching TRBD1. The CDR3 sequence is CAWSRQGRGYGYTF. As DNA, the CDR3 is TGTGCCTGGAGTAGACAGGGGCGCGGCTATGGCTACACCTTC.